These 4 T cell receptor beta chains were all obtained from the same sample, sequenced in a study of cytomegalovirus exposure and HLA in healthy donors. Primers: 60 Vbeta forward and 13 Jbeta reverse. Some clones are missing from TCRdb's copy, which holds only in-frame ones; the method was immunoSEQ multiplex PCR. Among over 110,000 clones listed, roughly two thirds were seen once. Sequenced: PBMCs. The receptors come from a middle-aged woman in good health and CMV-seronegative.

This clone has a single count. The J gene is TRBJ2-1, the V gene TRBV11-3; D not certain. Trimming shortened V by 5 bases and J by 5 bases, and 16 bases separated the two germline ends. The CDR3 runs 15 residues. Germline CDR1 is SGHNT and CDR2 is YENEEA. In DNA, the CDR3 is TGTGCCAGCAGCCTCGAGTATGTCCCAAACAATGAGCAGTTCTTC. Translation gives CASSLEYVPNNEQFF.

The chain is built from TRBV27 and TRBJ1-1; D is uncertain. Germline CDR1 and CDR2: MNHEY and SMNVEV (reference sequence). Trimming removed 4 bases at V and 3 bases at J, with 24 bases between. The CDR3 totals 18 residues. CDR3 coding DNA: TGTGCCAGCAGTTCTATGAAGTTTCGAAGGAGGGAGGACACTGAAGCTTTCTTT. Encoded protein: CASSSMKFRRREDTEAFF.

This chain links TRBV5-1 with TRBJ1-1; tentatively, D is TRBD1 (6 bases). CDR3 size: 14 residues. V lost 3 bases to trimming and J lost 1 base, with 10 bases between them. The V gene's germline CDR1 is SGHRS and CDR2 YFSETQ. CDR3 sequence: CASSSGGANTEAFF. CDR3 coding DNA: TGCGCCAGCAGCTCGGGGGGGGCGAACACTGAAGCTTTCTTT.

This clone was observed a handful of times. DNA for the CDR3: TGTGCCAGCAGCCGAACGGCCGGGACAGGGGGCTTCATCAATCAGCCCCAGCATTTT. It encodes CASSRTAGTGGFINQPQHF. The chain couples TRBV4-2 to TRBJ1-5, with 12 bases fitting TRBD1. The length of the CDR3 is 19 residues. CDR1 is LGHNA and CDR2 is YNFKEQ in the germline V gene. With 4 bases clipped from V and 3 bases from J, the junction kept 13 bases outside the gene matches.